This entry concerns a single T cell receptor beta chain. Its antigen is as yet unknown. These donors were members of the approximately 120-subject validation cohort, a group separate from the roughly 670-subject first cohort. This record comes from a study of cytomegalovirus exposure and HLA in healthy donors. Turning to the study itself: The 100 to 150 validation repertoires matched the 666 first-cohort repertoires in platform, a later analysis reported. Study results and limitations: Rarity marked most TCR sequences, yet some public TCRs occurred in many donors. Among TCR beta chains, those listed as cytomegalovirus-associated numbered some 170.

CDR3 length: 19 amino acids. The V segment lost 0 bases and the J segment 2 bases; nucleotides outside the gene matches: 16. CDR1 is SGDLS and CDR2 is YYNGEE in the germline V gene. Generated by immunoSEQ multiplex PCR, the TCRdb table keeps only in-frame clones and is missing some. The data contain approximately 230,000 clones, about 90% of them singletons. Specimen: PBMCs. The TCR originated in a man between 18 and 29 years old in good health and CMV-seropositive. The gene calls are TRBV9 and TRBJ1-2; 7 positions match TRBD1. CDR3 coding DNA: TGTGCCAGCAGCGTAGTAGGGGGGATGGGACAGCCAACGAACTATGGCTACACCTTC. Its protein product is CASSVVGGMGQPTNYGYTF.